The TCR beta chain described here comes from a study of blood T cell repertoires in COVID-19. Study-level background: Some COVID-19 samples were acute and others convalescent; all came from the United States, Italy and Spain. PBMCs, B-cell-depleted T cells, or T cells provided the cDNA or gDNA that made up the material.

Study processing details: For nucleated cells, counts were estimated from reference gene primer amplification. TCRdb keeps only in-frame clones here, not all; method: immunoSEQ multiplex PCR. From that table come the V and J calls and clone size; the DNA was used to work out D and trimming. The data hold more than 15,000 clones, with approximately 90% observed a single time. In germline, CDR1 is SGHNT, CDR2 YYREEE (reference sequence). CDR3 size: 15 residues. V dropped 9 bases and J dropped 4; count of bases not matched to a gene: 10. Sequencing was performed on peripheral blood. The J gene is TRBJ2-6, the V gene TRBV5-4, with 7 nucleotides matching TRBD1. This receptor was taken from a man in his fifties with active COVID-19. In DNA form, the CDR3 reads TGTGCCACCCAGACAGGGTCGTACGGGGCCAACGTCCTGACTTTC. The encoded protein is CATQTGSYGANVLTF.